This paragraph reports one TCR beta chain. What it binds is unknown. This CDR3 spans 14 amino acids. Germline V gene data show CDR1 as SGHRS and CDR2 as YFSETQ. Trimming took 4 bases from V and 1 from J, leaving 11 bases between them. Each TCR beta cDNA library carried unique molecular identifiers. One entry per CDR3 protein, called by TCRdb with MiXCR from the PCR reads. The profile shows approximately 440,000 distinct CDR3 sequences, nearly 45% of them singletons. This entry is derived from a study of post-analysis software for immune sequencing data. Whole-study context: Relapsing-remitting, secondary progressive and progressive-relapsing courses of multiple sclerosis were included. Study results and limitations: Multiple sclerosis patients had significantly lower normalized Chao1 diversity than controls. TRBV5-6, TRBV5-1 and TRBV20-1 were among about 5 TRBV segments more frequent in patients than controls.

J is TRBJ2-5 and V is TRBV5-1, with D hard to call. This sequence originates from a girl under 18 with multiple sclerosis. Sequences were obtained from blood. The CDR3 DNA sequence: TGCGCCAGCAGCCCCCTATCCGGCCAAGAGACCCAGTACTTC. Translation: CASSPLSGQETQYF.